Listed below are T cell receptor beta chains from one sample, sequenced in a study of T-cell reconstitution after alpha-beta-depleted transplantation in children. TCRdb re-called the PCR reads with MiXCR, one entry per CDR3 protein. The sample shows a few hundred thousand distinct CDR3 sequences, 43% of them seen only once. Specimen: PBMCs, collected before TCRalphabeta/CD19-depleted stem cell transplant. The receptor source for this set is a girl aged 2-10 years with aplastic anemia, due to receive a stem cell transplant. Each CDR3 is given with its conserved first and last residue. D genes are given only for firm matches. For some rows the clone size is stated as once, few or many, or as a class when expanded; others skip it.

CDR3 DNA	CDR3 protein	clone size	V gene	J gene	D gene
TGTGCCAGCAGCCCCCTTTGGCAGGGGAACGCCGGGGAGCTGTTTTTT	CASSPLWQGNAGELFF	few	TRBV5-6	TRBJ2-2	.
TGCGCCAGCAGCGTGACCGGGACAGGGGGCTACGAGCAGTACTTC	CASSVTGTGGYEQYF	.	TRBV5-1	TRBJ2-7	TRBD1
TGTGCCAGCAGTCTGGACAGAGAAACGGAGACCCAGTACTTC	CASSLDRETETQYF	.	TRBV27	TRBJ2-5	.
TGTGCCAGCAGCTTTTCAGAGACGGAATACAATGAGCAGTTCTTC	CASSFSETEYNEQFF	.	TRBV7-9	TRBJ2-1	.
TGTGCCAGTAGTTACCGGGACTTTACCTACGAGCAGTACTTC	CASSYRDFTYEQYF	once	TRBV19	TRBJ2-7	.
TGTGCCAGCAGTTGGCAGGTCGATCAGCCCCAGCATTTT	CASSWQVDQPQHF	.	TRBV12-3/TRBV12-4	TRBJ1-5	.
TGTGCCAGCACCCGGGGAGGACAGCAAGAGACCCAGTACTTC	CASTRGGQQETQYF	.	TRBV5-6	TRBJ2-5	.
TGTGCCAGCAGGGGGGATTACTATGGCTACACCTTC	CASRGDYYGYTF	few	TRBV5-6	TRBJ1-2	.
TGTGCCAGCACCAGGGGGCTCGACGAGCAGTACTTC	CASTRGLDEQYF	few	TRBV12-3/TRBV12-4	TRBJ2-7	TRBD1
TGTGCCAGCAGTAGACAGGAATCGTTCTCCGAGCAGTACTTC	CASSRQESFSEQYF	many	TRBV12-3/TRBV12-4	TRBJ2-7	.
TGTGCCAGCAGCTTTGAGGGCCAAGAGACCCAGTACTTC	CASSFEGQETQYF	.	TRBV7-2	TRBJ2-5	.
TGCAGCGTTGAAGCGCGGGAGGTCTCCTACAATGAGCAGTTCTTC	CSVEAREVSYNEQFF	.	TRBV29-1	TRBJ2-1	TRBD2
TGTGCCAGCAGCCCCAAGAGGGGACAGGGAGATTATGGCTACACCTTC	CASSPKRGQGDYGYTF	many	TRBV7-2	TRBJ1-2	TRBD1
TGTGCCAGCAGCAGACGGACAGGGGGAGAGACCCAGTACTTC	CASSRRTGGETQYF	.	TRBV7-9	TRBJ2-5	TRBD1
TGTGCCAGCAGCCAAGATCCTAGCTTCTCTGGAAACACCATATATTTT	CASSQDPSFSGNTIYF	.	TRBV4-2	TRBJ1-3	.
TGTGCCAGCAGTTATGAGGGGAACAACGAGCAGTACTTC	CASSYEGNNEQYF	.	TRBV6-5	TRBJ2-7	.
TGTGCCAGCAGTTCCGGGAACCTTGGGTCCTACAATGAGCAGTTCTTC	CASSSGNLGSYNEQFF	few	TRBV28	TRBJ2-1	.
TGCAGTGCCCCTAGGTCCGGGAGATCTGGTGAGCAGTTCTTC	CSAPRSGRSGEQFF	few	TRBV20-1	TRBJ2-1	.
TGCGCCAGCAGTGAGTCGAAGGGCTTCTATTCACCCCTCCACTTT	CASSESKGFYSPLHF	.	TRBV10-2	TRBJ1-6	.
TGTGCCAGCAGTGACCAGGGACAATTCGGGAACACCATATATTTT	CASSDQGQFGNTIYF	.	TRBV25-1	TRBJ1-3	.
TGTGCCAGCAGCTTAGCCGGAGGGATCTACGCCGGGGAGCTGTTTTTT	CASSLAGGIYAGELFF	.	TRBV7-6	TRBJ2-2	.
TGTGCCAGCGGACTGCCAACCGGGACACCCAAAGAGCAGTTCTTC	CASGLPTGTPKEQFF	.	TRBV6-1	TRBJ2-1	.
TGCAGTGCTTCGAAGGGGACTAGCGGGAGTGGGACCGGGGAGCTGTTTTTT	CSASKGTSGSGTGELFF	many	TRBV20-1	TRBJ2-2	TRBD2
TGTGCCAGCAGCAGAACTGGGGACGCCAGCTCTGGAAACACCATATATTTT	CASSRTGDASSGNTIYF	medium-sized	TRBV21-1	TRBJ1-3	.
TGTGCCAGCAGCTTGATAGCGGGAGGGGCGTTAGGGGAGACCCAGTACTTC	CASSLIAGGALGETQYF	once	TRBV5-6	TRBJ2-5	TRBD2
TGTGCCAGCAGCTTATATGGCTCCTACGAGCAGTACTTC	CASSLYGSYEQYF	.	TRBV7-2	TRBJ2-7	.
TGCAGTGCTACCAGCGGGGGGGCTGATGAGCAGTTCTTC	CSATSGGADEQFF	once	TRBV20-1	TRBJ2-1	TRBD2
TGTGCCACCAGCAGCGGACAGGCGGTAGGGGCCAACGTCCTGACTTTC	CATSSGQAVGANVLTF	many	TRBV15	TRBJ2-6	TRBD1
TGTGCCAGCAGATCAGCCCGGCTTCAAGAGACCCAGTACTTC	CASRSARLQETQYF	.	TRBV12-3/TRBV12-4	TRBJ2-5	.
TGTGCCAGCAGCCCGGGGGCGGCACTAGCCCAGTTGTTCTTC	CASSPGAALAQLFF	.	TRBV5-5	TRBJ2-1	.
TGCGCCAGCAGCCAAGGCGGAAGGGCCCCAGGGACCCAGTACTTC	CASSQGGRAPGTQYF	.	TRBV4-1	TRBJ2-5	.
TGCGCCAGTGGGACAGGGGAGGGCTATGGCTACACCTTC	CASGTGEGYGYTF	.	TRBV5-1	TRBJ1-2	TRBD1
TGTGCCAGCAGCTTAGTGGGTTTCGGCAGGGCAAATGAGCAGTTCTTC	CASSLVGFGRANEQFF	.	TRBV7-6	TRBJ2-1	.
TGCGCCAGCAGCCCTAGGACTAGCGGCCAAGAGACCCAGTACTTC	CASSPRTSGQETQYF	.	TRBV5-1	TRBJ2-5	TRBD2
TGCAGTGCTAGAGATCCTAGCGGCTACTCCTACGAGCAGTACTTC	CSARDPSGYSYEQYF	.	TRBV20-1	TRBJ2-7	TRBD2
TGTGCCAGCAGCTCGCGGACAGGGGGGAACTACGAGCAGTACTTC	CASSSRTGGNYEQYF	.	TRBV7-2	TRBJ2-7	TRBD1
TGCAGCGTTGAGGGTTGGCGGGAGAGCACAGATACGCAGTATTTT	CSVEGWRESTDTQYF	.	TRBV29-1	TRBJ2-3	TRBD2
TGCGCCAGCAGCTTGGGGTCAGCGGGAGGGCCTTCAGATACGCAGTATTTT	CASSLGSAGGPSDTQYF	many	TRBV5-1	TRBJ2-3	TRBD2
TGTGCCAGCAGCGGACCGCGGGGGACCCGCTACGAGCAGTACTTC	CASSGPRGTRYEQYF	.	TRBV7-8	TRBJ2-7	TRBD2
TGCGCCAGCAGCTTGCCTAGCGAGAACACCGGGGAGCTGTTTTTT	CASSLPSENTGELFF	.	TRBV5-1	TRBJ2-2	.
TGCGCCAGCAGCCAAGACTATAGGGGCTCTGGAAACACCATATATTTT	CASSQDYRGSGNTIYF	.	TRBV4-3	TRBJ1-3	.
TGCGCCAGCAGCTTAGCAAAGCAAAGAATAGCGGGAGGGCCCCACAATGAGCAGTTCTTC	CASSLAKQRIAGGPHNEQFF	few	TRBV5-1	TRBJ2-1	TRBD2
TGCAGCGTTGACGGGTCTAGCGATGAGCAGTTCTTC	CSVDGSSDEQFF	.	TRBV29-1	TRBJ2-1	.
TGTGCCAGCAGCTTAGATTGGGCTAGCGGAGCCTACGAGCAGTACTTC	CASSLDWASGAYEQYF	.	TRBV11-2	TRBJ2-7	TRBD2
TGTGCCAGCAGTCGAGGGGGCACCTACAATGAGCAGTTCTTC	CASSRGGTYNEQFF	many	TRBV12-3/TRBV12-4	TRBJ2-1	TRBD1
TGCAGTGCTAGAGATGCAAGGGAGCCCTACAATGAGCAGTTCTTC	CSARDAREPYNEQFF	.	TRBV20-1	TRBJ2-1	.
TGTGCCAGCAGCATGCTAGCGGGAGGGGAGAATGAGCAGTTCTTC	CASSMLAGGENEQFF	few	TRBV3-1	TRBJ2-1	TRBD2
TGTGCCAGCAGTTTGGGACAGGGGGTCACCGGGGAGCTGTTTTTT	CASSLGQGVTGELFF	.	TRBV7-9	TRBJ2-2	TRBD1
TGTGCCAGTGAGATGCCCGGGGGCCGGGGGACCGGGGAGCTGTTTTTT	CASEMPGGRGTGELFF	.	TRBV28	TRBJ2-2	.